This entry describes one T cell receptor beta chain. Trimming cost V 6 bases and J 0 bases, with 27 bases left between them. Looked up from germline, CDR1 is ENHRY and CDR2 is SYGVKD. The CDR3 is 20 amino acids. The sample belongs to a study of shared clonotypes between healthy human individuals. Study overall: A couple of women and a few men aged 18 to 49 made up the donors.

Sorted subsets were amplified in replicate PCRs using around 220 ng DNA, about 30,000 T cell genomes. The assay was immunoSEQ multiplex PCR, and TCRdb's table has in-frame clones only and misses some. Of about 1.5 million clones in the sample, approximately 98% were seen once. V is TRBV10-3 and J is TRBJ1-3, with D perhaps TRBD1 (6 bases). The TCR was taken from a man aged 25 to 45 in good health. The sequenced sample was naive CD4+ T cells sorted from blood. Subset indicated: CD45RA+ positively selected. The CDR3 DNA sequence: TGTGCCATCAGCAAAGGTCGCAGGTCTGGACAGCACTACTCTGGAAACACCATATATTTT. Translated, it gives CAISKGRRSGQHYSGNTIYF.